This T cell receptor beta chain was identified in a study of long-term antiretroviral therapy in people with HIV. The CDR3 loop spans 16 amino acids. Per germline, CDR1 MGHRA and CDR2 YSYEKL. Trimming stripped 0 bases from V and 2 bases from J, with 13 bases between. Investigators performed immunoSEQ version v3.0 at survey level. TCRdb's table, derived via immunoSEQ multiplex PCR, lists solely in-frame clones and lacks some. The table has around 32,000 clones, just under 90% seen once. People in the study who had HIV all got their treatment in the United States. This chain joins TRBV4-1 and TRBJ1-2; TRBD1 is a possible D gene (6 bases). The sequencing used unsorted PBMCs, collected 3.2 years before starting antiretroviral therapy. This clonotype was obtained from a man aged 50-60 years with HIV. CDR3 region: CASSQDYRDFNYGYTF. The CDR3 bases are TGCGCCAGCAGCCAAGATTACAGGGACTTCAACTATGGCTACACCTTC.